This is a list of T cell receptor beta chains from one sample in a study of regulatory T cells in long-lasting Graves disease. TCRdb re-analysed the multiplex PCR reads in MiXCR, keeping a single row per CDR3 protein. Of about 540,000 distinct CDR3 sequences listed, roughly 14% are singletons. These data also featured in a second study, about T cells in Graves' hyperthyroidism and ophthalmopathy.

This specimen was peripheral blood mononuclear cells (PBMCs), taken at new diagnosis, from a patient treated with antithyroid drugs. These receptors were obtained from a man aged 30 to 39 with Graves disease. Both conserved end residues are part of each CDR3. The order of the fields is J gene, CDR3 length, clone size, V gene, D gene, CDR3 DNA, CDR3 protein. A D gene is named only where the DNA matches it firmly. A row's size may be missing; if present it is once, few, many or a size class.

J gene: TRBJ1-4
CDR3 length: 13
clone size: many
V gene: TRBV25-1
D gene: .
CDR3 DNA: TGTGCCAGCAGTCACGAGACGTATGAAAAACTGTTTTTT
CDR3 protein: CASSHETYEKLFF

J gene: TRBJ1-6
CDR3 length: 13
clone size: .
V gene: TRBV20-1
D gene: .
CDR3 DNA: TGCAGTGCTAGATGGGACGGAGATTCACCCCTCCACTTT
CDR3 protein: CSARWDGDSPLHF

J gene: TRBJ2-3
CDR3 length: 17
clone size: many
V gene: TRBV19
D gene: TRBD2
CDR3 DNA: TGTGCCAGTGGCTCCGGGACTAGCGTTAAGAGCACAGATACGCAGTATTTT
CDR3 protein: CASGSGTSVKSTDTQYF

J gene: TRBJ2-2
CDR3 length: 14
clone size: many
V gene: TRBV29-1
D gene: TRBD1
CDR3 DNA: TGCAGCGTTGCCGGACAGGGAAACACCGGGGAGCTGTTTTTT
CDR3 protein: CSVAGQGNTGELFF

J gene: TRBJ1-2
CDR3 length: 13
clone size: many
V gene: TRBV12-3/TRBV12-4
D gene: .
CDR3 DNA: TGTGCCAGCGGCCAGACAGAAAACTATGGCTACACCTTC
CDR3 protein: CASGQTENYGYTF

J gene: TRBJ2-7
CDR3 length: 17
clone size: .
V gene: TRBV3-1
D gene: TRBD2
CDR3 DNA: TGTGCCAGCAGCCAAGATCAGGGGAATAGCGGGAGAGACGAGCAGTACTTC
CDR3 protein: CASSQDQGNSGRDEQYF

J gene: TRBJ2-7
CDR3 length: 16
clone size: many
V gene: TRBV6-1
D gene: TRBD2
CDR3 DNA: TGTGCCAGCGGCCCCTTGGGGCTAGCGGGAGGATACGAGCAGTACTTC
CDR3 protein: CASGPLGLAGGYEQYF

J gene: TRBJ2-7
CDR3 length: 15
clone size: many
V gene: TRBV27
D gene: TRBD1
CDR3 DNA: TGTGCCAGCAGTACTAGCACAGGGGGCCCTTACGAGCAGTACTTC
CDR3 protein: CASSTSTGGPYEQYF

J gene: TRBJ2-3
CDR3 length: 16
clone size: .
V gene: TRBV19
D gene: .
CDR3 DNA: TGTGCCAGTAACCCCTCCTGGCGGCCTAGCACAGATACGCAGTATTTT
CDR3 protein: CASNPSWRPSTDTQYF

J gene: TRBJ1-5
CDR3 length: 18
clone size: few
V gene: TRBV6-5
D gene: .
CDR3 DNA: TGTGCCAGCAGTTACCCTGCCGGGGCAGGGACGAGCAATCAGCCCCAGCATTTT
CDR3 protein: CASSYPAGAGTSNQPQHF

J gene: TRBJ1-5
CDR3 length: 13
clone size: many
V gene: TRBV9
D gene: .
CDR3 DNA: TGTGCCAGCAGCGTAGGTAGCAATCAGCCCCAGCATTTT
CDR3 protein: CASSVGSNQPQHF

J gene: TRBJ2-4
CDR3 length: 17
clone size: few
V gene: TRBV30
D gene: .
CDR3 DNA: TGTGCCTGGAGTGTAGGGGCAGGGGGACTAGCCAAAAACATTCAGTACTTC
CDR3 protein: CAWSVGAGGLAKNIQYF

J gene: TRBJ2-7
CDR3 length: 12
clone size: once
V gene: TRBV30
D gene: .
CDR3 DNA: TGTGCCTGGAACCGGGCAGCCTACGAGCGGTACTTC
CDR3 protein: CAWNRAAYERYF

J gene: TRBJ1-1
CDR3 length: 14
clone size: .
V gene: TRBV5-1
D gene: TRBD1
CDR3 DNA: TGCGCCAGCAGCGCGGACAGGGGATGGACTGAAGCTTTCTTT
CDR3 protein: CASSADRGWTEAFF

J gene: TRBJ1-2
CDR3 length: 15
clone size: .
V gene: TRBV15
D gene: .
CDR3 DNA: TGTGCCACCAGCAGATCAGCAGGGGAATCGAGAGGCTACACCTTC
CDR3 protein: CATSRSAGESRGYTF

J gene: TRBJ2-1
CDR3 length: 14
clone size: .
V gene: TRBV18
D gene: .
CDR3 DNA: TGTGCCAGCTCACCGGGACTGTCCAACAATGAGCAGTTCTTC
CDR3 protein: CASSPGLSNNEQFF

J gene: TRBJ2-5
CDR3 length: 15
clone size: .
V gene: TRBV5-1
D gene: .
CDR3 DNA: TGCGCCAGCGAAACCGCGCCGGGAGCACAAGAGACCCAGTACTTC
CDR3 protein: CASETAPGAQETQYF

J gene: TRBJ2-5
CDR3 length: 15
clone size: .
V gene: TRBV7-7
D gene: TRBD2
CDR3 DNA: TGTGCCAGCAGCTGGACTAGCGGGTTGGAAGAGACCCAGTACTTC
CDR3 protein: CASSWTSGLEETQYF

J gene: TRBJ2-3
CDR3 length: 15
clone size: .
V gene: TRBV4-1
D gene: .
CDR3 DNA: TGCGCCAGCAGCCAAAGTGAAGGGCCGGGAGATACGCAGTATTTT
CDR3 protein: CASSQSEGPGDTQYF

J gene: TRBJ2-6
CDR3 length: 16
clone size: .
V gene: TRBV19
D gene: TRBD1
CDR3 DNA: TGTGCCAGTGGAAGGACAGGAGTATCTGGGGCCAACGTCCTGACTTTC
CDR3 protein: CASGRTGVSGANVLTF

J gene: TRBJ2-2
CDR3 length: 15
clone size: few
V gene: TRBV20-1
D gene: .
CDR3 DNA: TGCAGTGCTAGCCCCAGCAAACAGAACACCGGGGAGCTGTTTTTT
CDR3 protein: CSASPSKQNTGELFF

J gene: TRBJ2-3
CDR3 length: 15
clone size: .
V gene: TRBV12-3/TRBV12-4
D gene: .
CDR3 DNA: TGTGCCAGCAGTCCCTTTAAGAGGGGGTCAGATACGCAGTATTTT
CDR3 protein: CASSPFKRGSDTQYF

J gene: TRBJ2-7
CDR3 length: 14
clone size: many
V gene: TRBV10-3
D gene: .
CDR3 DNA: TGTGCCATCAGCGCTGACAGTATAACCTACGAGCAGTACTTC
CDR3 protein: CAISADSITYEQYF

J gene: TRBJ2-3
CDR3 length: 12
clone size: many
V gene: TRBV10-3
D gene: TRBD2
CDR3 DNA: TGTGCCGTGGGAGGGGGCACAGATACGCAGTATTTT
CDR3 protein: CAVGGGTDTQYF

J gene: TRBJ2-1
CDR3 length: 15
clone size: .
V gene: TRBV2
D gene: TRBD2
CDR3 DNA: TGTGCCAGCCCTGACCTAGCGGGAGGTGGGAATGAGCAGTTCTTC
CDR3 protein: CASPDLAGGGNEQFF

J gene: TRBJ2-1
CDR3 length: 15
clone size: few
V gene: TRBV24-1
D gene: .
CDR3 DNA: TGTGCCACCAGTGTGCAGCTGGGAGGCTACAATGAGCAGTTCTTC
CDR3 protein: CATSVQLGGYNEQFF

J gene: TRBJ2-7
CDR3 length: 17
clone size: .
V gene: TRBV3-1
D gene: TRBD2
CDR3 DNA: TGTGCCAGCAGCCGGGGGCTAGCGGGAGATACCGAGCGTGGGCAGTACTTC
CDR3 protein: CASSRGLAGDTERGQYF

J gene: TRBJ2-1
CDR3 length: 15
clone size: many
V gene: TRBV10-2
D gene: TRBD2
CDR3 DNA: TGCGCCAGCAAGGGGGAACTAGCGGGAGGGATTGAGCAGTTCTTC
CDR3 protein: CASKGELAGGIEQFF

J gene: TRBJ2-7
CDR3 length: 15
clone size: many
V gene: TRBV15
D gene: .
CDR3 DNA: TGTGCCACCAGCAGAGAGGTAGGGCGCGGCTACGAGCAGTACTTC
CDR3 protein: CATSREVGRGYEQYF

J gene: TRBJ2-3
CDR3 length: 15
clone size: many
V gene: TRBV7-2
D gene: .
CDR3 DNA: TGTGCCAGCAGCCCACCCTCGGGGGGCACAGATACGCAGTATTTT
CDR3 protein: CASSPPSGGTDTQYF

J gene: TRBJ2-7
CDR3 length: 13
clone size: .
V gene: TRBV6-2/TRBV6-3
D gene: .
CDR3 DNA: TGTGCCAGCAGTTACGGGCAGACCTACGAGCAGTACTTC
CDR3 protein: CASSYGQTYEQYF

J gene: TRBJ2-7
CDR3 length: 14
clone size: many
V gene: TRBV29-1
D gene: TRBD1
CDR3 DNA: TGCAGCGTTGAAGACTGGGACAGGGGAGGCGAGCAGTACTTC
CDR3 protein: CSVEDWDRGGEQYF